This T cell receptor beta chain appears in the sequencing data of a study of shared clonotypes between healthy human individuals. At the level of the study: Three CD4 naive, three CD4 memory, two CD8 naive and one CD8 memory plate were used per donor.

Positive CCR7 selection of CD45RO-negative cells yielded the naive CD8 cells, and terminally differentiated effector memory CD45RA+ cells were excluded. Whole-study results and caveats: Tissue TCR repertoires likely differ from these blood-only repertoires.

CDR1 is SGHKS, CDR2 YYEKEE, per germline (reference sequence). The V end lost 4 bases, the J end lost 5 bases, and 24 bases lay between the germline ends. The CDR3 is 17 amino acids. Here immunoSEQ multiplex PCR was the method, and the copy in TCRdb shows in-frame clones only, minus some. The repertoire holds roughly 2 million clones, with approximately 94% as singletons. As concerns this clone: Its specificity is not known.

Sequencing used naive CD8+ T cells sorted from blood. The source is a man between 18 and 29 years old in good health. The chain combines TRBV5-5 with TRBJ1-1, with a weak D call TRBD1 (5 bases). CDR3 residues: CASSPSTGGLGETEAFF. The CDR3 region has the DNA TGTGCCAGCAGCCCGTCGACGGGGGGTCTGGGGGAGACTGAAGCTTTCTTT.